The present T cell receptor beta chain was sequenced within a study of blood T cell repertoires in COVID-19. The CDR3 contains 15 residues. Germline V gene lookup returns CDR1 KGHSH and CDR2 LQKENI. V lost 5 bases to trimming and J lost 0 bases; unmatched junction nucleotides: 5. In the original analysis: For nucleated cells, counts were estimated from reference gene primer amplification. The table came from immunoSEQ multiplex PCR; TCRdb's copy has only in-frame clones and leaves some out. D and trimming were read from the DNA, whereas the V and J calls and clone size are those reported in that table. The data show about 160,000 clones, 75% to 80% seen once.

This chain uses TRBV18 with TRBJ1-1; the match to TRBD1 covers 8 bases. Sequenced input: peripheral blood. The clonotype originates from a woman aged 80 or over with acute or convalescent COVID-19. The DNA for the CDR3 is TGTGCCAGCTCAACGGGACAGGAGATGAACACTGAAGCTTTCTTT. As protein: CASSTGQEMNTEAFF.